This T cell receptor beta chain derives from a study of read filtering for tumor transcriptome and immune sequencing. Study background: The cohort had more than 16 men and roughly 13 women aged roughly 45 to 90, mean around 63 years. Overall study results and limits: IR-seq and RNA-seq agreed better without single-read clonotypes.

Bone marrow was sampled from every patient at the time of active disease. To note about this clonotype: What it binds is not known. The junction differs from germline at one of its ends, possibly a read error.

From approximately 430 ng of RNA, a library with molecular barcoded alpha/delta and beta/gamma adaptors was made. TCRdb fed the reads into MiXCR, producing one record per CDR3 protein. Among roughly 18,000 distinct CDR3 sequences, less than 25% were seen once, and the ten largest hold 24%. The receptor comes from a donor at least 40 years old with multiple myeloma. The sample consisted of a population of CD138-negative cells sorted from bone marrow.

CDR3 coding DNA: TGTGCCAGCAGTTTTTTAAGAAACTCTCGGGCCAACGTCCTGACTTTC. It translates to CASSFLRNSRANVLTF. The chain has TRBV28 and TRBJ2-6, with no clear D. Germline V gene data show CDR1 as MDHEN and CDR2 as SYDVKM. The CDR3 covers 16 residues.